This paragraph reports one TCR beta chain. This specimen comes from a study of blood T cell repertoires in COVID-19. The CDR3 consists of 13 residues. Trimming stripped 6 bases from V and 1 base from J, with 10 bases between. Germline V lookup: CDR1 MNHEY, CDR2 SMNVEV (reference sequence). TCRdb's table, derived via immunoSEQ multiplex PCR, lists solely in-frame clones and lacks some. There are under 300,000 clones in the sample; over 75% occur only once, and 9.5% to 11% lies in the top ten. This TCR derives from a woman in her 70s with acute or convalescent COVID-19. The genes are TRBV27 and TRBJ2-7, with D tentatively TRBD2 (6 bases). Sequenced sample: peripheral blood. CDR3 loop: CASSRLGSYEQYF. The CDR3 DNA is TGTGCCAGCAGCAGACTAGGGTCCTACGAGCAGTACTTC.